A selection of T cell receptor beta chains follows, all from one sample in a study of human T cells and chemical hapten exposure. TCRdb recomputed calls from the RACE reads with MiXCR, one row per CDR3 protein. The table lists 300,000 to 450,000 distinct CDR3 sequences, roughly 4.8% of them singletons. The material was whole blood, obtained in connection with sensitization to the hapten diphenylcyclopropenone (DPC). The origin of the receptors is a woman between 45 and 60 years old with alopecia areata. Some clones in this sample may be carry-over from other donors' samples. The CDR3 runs from the conserved cysteine through the conserved F or W. D genes are given only for firm matches. The listing skips clone size in some rows; elsewhere it reads once, few, many or a size class.

D	V	size	J	CDR3	DNA
.	TRBV30	many	TRBJ1-2	CAWKSRRRHYGYTF	TGTGCCTGGAAATCGCGGAGAAGGCACTATGGCTACACCTTC
.	TRBV15	few	TRBJ1-2	CATSRDRGEPFNYGYTF	TGTGCCACCAGCAGAGACAGGGGCGAACCTTTTAACTATGGCTACACCTTC
.	TRBV7-8	many	TRBJ1-5	CASSLTGPSNQPQHF	TGTGCCAGCAGTTTAACCGGCCCGAGCAATCAGCCCCAGCATTTT
.	TRBV9	many	TRBJ2-2	CASSSRHHTGELFF	TGTGCCAGCAGCTCCCGACATCACACCGGGGAGCTGTTTTTT
.	TRBV4-3	few	TRBJ2-1	CASSQVEGGEQFF	TGCGCCAGCAGCCAAGTGGAGGGGGGTGAGCAGTTCTTC
.	TRBV5-1	.	TRBJ2-7	CASSLLSGGFHEQYF	TGCGCCAGCAGCTTGTTGTCAGGGGGGTTCCACGAGCAGTACTTC
.	TRBV5-1	few	TRBJ2-3	CASSSEGGTQYF	TGCGCCAGCAGCTCAGAAGGCGGTACGCAGTATTTT
.	TRBV12-3/TRBV12-4	few	TRBJ1-1	CASSRGQPNTEAFF	TGTGCCAGCAGCCGGGGACAACCGAACACTGAAGCTTTCTTT
.	TRBV30	.	TRBJ2-6	CAWSALTSSGANVLTF	TGTGCCTGGAGTGCGCTAACTAGCTCTGGGGCCAACGTCCTGACTTTC
.	TRBV15	many	TRBJ2-3	CATSRDEEGDTDTQYF	TGTGCCACCAGCAGAGATGAGGAGGGGGACACAGATACGCAGTATTTT
.	TRBV29-1	.	TRBJ1-2	CSVEVTPGAPSGYTF	TGCAGCGTTGAAGTTACCCCCGGGGCCCCCAGTGGCTACACCTTC
.	TRBV5-6	many	TRBJ2-7	CASSLEGRAHEQYF	TGTGCCAGCAGCTTGGAAGGCAGGGCCCACGAGCAGTACTTC
.	TRBV12-3/TRBV12-4	few	TRBJ1-4	CASSSGLEKLFF	TGTGCCAGCAGTTCGGGGCTTGAAAAACTGTTTTTT
.	TRBV6-2/TRBV6-3	many	TRBJ2-3	CASRPGDFIRGTDTQYF	TGTGCCAGCAGACCTGGGGATTTTATACGGGGCACAGATACGCAGTATTTT
TRBD1	TRBV6-1	.	TRBJ1-3	CASSASTGGIPLDRNTIYF	TGTGCCAGCAGTGCCTCGACAGGGGGCATCCCACTTGATCGAAACACCATATATTTT